These 10 T cell receptor beta chains came from one sample sequenced in a study of blood T cell repertoires in COVID-19. Data came from immunoSEQ multiplex PCR; TCRdb stores just in-frame clones and leaves some out. Of over 60,000 clones in the sample, roughly 80% are singletons; the top ten hold approximately 12%. The sample taken for sequencing was peripheral blood. These receptors all stem from a human donor in a cohort sampled during active COVID-19.

The V and J genes are TRBV9 and TRBJ2-1; 7 positions match TRBD2. The CDR3 contains 13 residues. CDR1 and CDR2 from the germline V gene are SGDLS and YYNGEE. J lost 7 bases, V lost 3 bases, and 4 bases had no gene match. The CDR3 bases are TGTGCCAGCAGCGCTAGCGGCTGGAATGAGCAGTTCTTC. It specifies CASSASGWNEQFF.

The CDR3 here is CAISESGGNEKLFF. The CDR3 DNA reads as TGTGCCATCAGTGAGTCGGGGGGTAATGAAAAACTGTTTTTT. This rearrangement joins TRBV10-3 to TRBJ1-4, with D perhaps matching TRBD1 (5 bases). Deletions cut 0 bases from V and 4 bases from J, with 6 bases between. Germline V lookup: CDR1 ENHRY, CDR2 SYGVKD. CDR3 size: 14 residues.

The chain couples TRBV4-1 to TRBJ2-7, with TRBD2 matching over 13 bases. V shed 5 bases, J shed 3 bases, and the junction held 13 bases outside the gene matches. This CDR3 spans 18 amino acids. Germline CDR1 is MGHRA and CDR2 is YSYEKL. CDR3 sequence (DNA): TGCGCCAGCAGCTACCGGACTAGCGGGAGTCGTGGGTTCTACGAGCAGTACTTC. Encoded protein: CASSYRTSGSRGFYEQYF.

This clone was detected a few times. The CDR3 region has the DNA TGTGCCAGCAGTGCAGACAAAGGCTACTATGGCTACACCTTC. Protein: CASSADKGYYGYTF. The rearrangement links TRBV2 to TRBJ1-2; unclear D gene. Germline loops: CDR1 SNHLY, CDR2 FYNNEI. Trimming removed 4 bases at V and 3 bases at J, with 12 bases between. The CDR3 loop spans 14 amino acids.

In its sample, this clone was seen a few times. The CDR3 here is CASSFKQGLGYEQYF. CDR3 bases: TGTGCCAGCAGCTTCAAACAGGGTCTCGGCTACGAGCAGTACTTC. This rearrangement joins TRBV7-2 to TRBJ2-7; tentatively, D is TRBD1 (6 bases). V lost 3 bases and J 3 bases, leaving 15 bases between the germline ends. CDR3 size: 15 residues. Germline CDR1 SGHTA, CDR2 FQGNSA. Together with reference TRBV7-2 and TRBJ2-7, the CDR3 gives the full variable domain: GAGVSQSPSNKVTEKGKDVELRCDPISGHTALYWYRQSLGQGLEFLIYFQGNSAPDKSGLPSDRFSAERTGGSVSTLTIQRTQQEDSAVYLCASSFKQGLGYEQYFGPGTRLTVT.

The V and J genes are TRBV12-5 and TRBJ1-4; TRBD1 agrees at 8 bases. The CDR3 spans 17 residues. CDR1 and CDR2 from the germline V gene are LGHNT and FRNRAP. With V trimmed by 6 bases and J by 7 bases, 16 bases remained unmatched. CDR3 sequence: CASGPPRGGTGGEKLFF. The CDR3 nucleotides are TGTGCTAGTGGGCCACCCCGAGGGGGGACAGGAGGTGAAAAACTGTTTTTT.

This clone was recorded once. The CDR3 region is CASSQDTRATEAFF. CDR3 coding DNA: TGTGCCAGCAGCCAAGATACCAGGGCCACTGAAGCTTTCTTT. J is TRBJ1-1 and V is TRBV3-1 (or the pseudogene TRBV3-2), with TRBD1 as a possible D gene (5 bases). The CDR3 contains 14 residues. Trimming removed 0 bases at V and 4 bases at J, with 9 bases between. Germline CDR1 reads LGHDT; CDR2 reads YNNKEL (reference sequence).

In this sample, this clone turned up once. J is TRBJ2-5 and V is TRBV3-1 (or the pseudogene TRBV3-2); D call uncertain. The CDR3 runs 14 residues. The germline V gene has CDR1 LGHDT and CDR2 YNNKEL (reference sequence). The germline V and J ends were trimmed by 3 bases and 1 base, with 9 bases remaining between them. Written as DNA, the CDR3 is TGTGCCAGCAGCCAGCGCACCACCCAAGAGACCCAGTACTTC. Translated, it gives CASSQRTTQETQYF.

The rearrangement joins TRBV6-5 to TRBJ1-1; 9 nucleotides line up with TRBD1. The germline V gene has CDR1 MNHEY and CDR2 SVGAGI. Trimming took 5 bases from V and 7 from J; bases not matched to a gene: 8. The CDR3 loop spans 14 amino acids. CDR3 sequence: CASSTRDRALEAFF. CDR3 nucleotide sequence: TGTGCCAGCAGTACTAGGGACAGGGCACTTGAAGCTTTCTTT.

DNA for the CDR3: TGTGCCAGCAGTAATACGGTGAACACTGAAGCTTTCTTT. It yields the protein CASSNTVNTEAFF. The chain uses TRBV6-5 and TRBJ1-1; D unresolved. V gave up 5 bases and J gave up 0 bases, with 7 bases separating them. Germline CDR1 is MNHEY and CDR2 is SVGAGI. There are 13 residues in the CDR3.